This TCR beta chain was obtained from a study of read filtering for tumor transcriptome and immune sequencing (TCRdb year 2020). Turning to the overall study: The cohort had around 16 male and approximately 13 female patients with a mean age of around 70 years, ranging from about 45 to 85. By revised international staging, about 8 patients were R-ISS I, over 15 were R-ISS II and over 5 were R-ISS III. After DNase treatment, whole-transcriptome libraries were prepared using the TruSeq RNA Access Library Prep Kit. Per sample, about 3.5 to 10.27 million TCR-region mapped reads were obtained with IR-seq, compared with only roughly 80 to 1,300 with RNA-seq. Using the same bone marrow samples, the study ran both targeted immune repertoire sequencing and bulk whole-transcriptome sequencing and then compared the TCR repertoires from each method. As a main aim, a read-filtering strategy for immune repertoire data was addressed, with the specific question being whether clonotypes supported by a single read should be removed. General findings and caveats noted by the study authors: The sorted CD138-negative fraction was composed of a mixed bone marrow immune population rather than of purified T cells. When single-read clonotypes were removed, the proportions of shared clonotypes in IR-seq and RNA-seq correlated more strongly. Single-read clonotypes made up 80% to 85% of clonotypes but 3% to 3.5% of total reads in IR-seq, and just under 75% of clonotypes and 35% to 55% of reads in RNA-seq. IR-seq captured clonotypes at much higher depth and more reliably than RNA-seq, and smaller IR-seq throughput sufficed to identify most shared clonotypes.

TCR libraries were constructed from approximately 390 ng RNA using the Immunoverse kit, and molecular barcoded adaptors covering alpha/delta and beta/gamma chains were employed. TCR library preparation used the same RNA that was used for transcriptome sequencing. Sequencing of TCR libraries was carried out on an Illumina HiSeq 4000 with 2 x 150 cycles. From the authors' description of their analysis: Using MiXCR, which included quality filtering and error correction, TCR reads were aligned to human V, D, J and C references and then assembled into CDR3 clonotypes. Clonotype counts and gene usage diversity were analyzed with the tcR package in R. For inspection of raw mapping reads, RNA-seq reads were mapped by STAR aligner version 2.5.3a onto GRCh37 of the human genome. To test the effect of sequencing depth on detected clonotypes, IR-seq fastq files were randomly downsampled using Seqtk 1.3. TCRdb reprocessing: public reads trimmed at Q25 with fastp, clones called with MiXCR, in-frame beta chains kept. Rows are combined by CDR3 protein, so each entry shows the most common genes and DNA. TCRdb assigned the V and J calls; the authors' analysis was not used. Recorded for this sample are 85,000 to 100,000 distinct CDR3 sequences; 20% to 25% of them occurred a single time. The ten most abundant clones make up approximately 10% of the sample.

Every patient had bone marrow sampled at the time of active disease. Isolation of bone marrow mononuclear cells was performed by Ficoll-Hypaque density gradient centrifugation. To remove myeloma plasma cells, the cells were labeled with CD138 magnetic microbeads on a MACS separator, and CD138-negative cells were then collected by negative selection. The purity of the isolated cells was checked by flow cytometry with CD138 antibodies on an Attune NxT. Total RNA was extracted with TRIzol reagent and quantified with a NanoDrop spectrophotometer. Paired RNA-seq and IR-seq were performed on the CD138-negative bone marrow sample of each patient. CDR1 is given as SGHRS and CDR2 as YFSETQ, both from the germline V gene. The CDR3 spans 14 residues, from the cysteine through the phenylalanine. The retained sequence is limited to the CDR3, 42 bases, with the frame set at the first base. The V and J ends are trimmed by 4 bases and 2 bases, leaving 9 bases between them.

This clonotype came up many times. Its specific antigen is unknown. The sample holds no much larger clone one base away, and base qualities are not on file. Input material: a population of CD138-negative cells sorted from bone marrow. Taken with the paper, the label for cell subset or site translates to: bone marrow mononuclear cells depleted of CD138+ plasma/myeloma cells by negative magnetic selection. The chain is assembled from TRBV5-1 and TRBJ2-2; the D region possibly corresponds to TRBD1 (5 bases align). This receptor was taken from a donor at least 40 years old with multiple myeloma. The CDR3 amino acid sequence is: CASSPGHNTGELFF. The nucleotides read TGCGCCAGCAGCCCAGGACACAACACCGGGGAGCTGTTTTTT.